This T cell receptor beta chain was profiled in a study of cytomegalovirus exposure and HLA in healthy donors. Findings and limits, study-wide: Presence/absence analyses supposed approximately even sequencing depth among donors. As a later analysis showed, several of the most significant clusters appeared to be linked to common viral pathogens. Within the data, a cluster of highly shared sequence variants was likely a sequencing artifact.

PCR used 60 Vbeta primers and 13 Jbeta primers. Some clones are missing from TCRdb's copy, which holds only in-frame ones; the method was immunoSEQ multiplex PCR. The sample shows 85,000 to 120,000 clones, about two thirds of them seen only once. This clone was observed a few times. Its target is not known. This CDR3 spans 13 amino acids. CDR1 WNHNN and CDR2 SYGVQD come from the germline V gene (reference sequence). With 3 bases removed from V and 6 bases from J, the gap between germline ends came to 12 bases. The chain uses TRBV10-1 and TRBJ2-7; D unclear. The TCR sequence derives from a female donor in good health and CMV-seronegative. Material for sequencing was PBMCs. The CDR3 spells CASSDVGSPEQYF. The CDR3 region has the DNA TGCGCCAGCAGTGACGTCGGTAGCCCCGAGCAGTACTTC.